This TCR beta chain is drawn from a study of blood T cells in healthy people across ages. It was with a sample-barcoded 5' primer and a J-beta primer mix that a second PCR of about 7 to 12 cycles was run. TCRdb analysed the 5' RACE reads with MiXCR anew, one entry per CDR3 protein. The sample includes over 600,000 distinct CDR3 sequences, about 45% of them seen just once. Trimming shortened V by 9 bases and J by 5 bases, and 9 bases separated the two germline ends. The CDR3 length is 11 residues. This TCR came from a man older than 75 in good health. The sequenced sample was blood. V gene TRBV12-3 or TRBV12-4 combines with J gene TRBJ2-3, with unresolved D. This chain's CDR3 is CASRTLDTQYF. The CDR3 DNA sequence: TGTGCCAGTCGGACCCTAGATACGCAGTATTTT.